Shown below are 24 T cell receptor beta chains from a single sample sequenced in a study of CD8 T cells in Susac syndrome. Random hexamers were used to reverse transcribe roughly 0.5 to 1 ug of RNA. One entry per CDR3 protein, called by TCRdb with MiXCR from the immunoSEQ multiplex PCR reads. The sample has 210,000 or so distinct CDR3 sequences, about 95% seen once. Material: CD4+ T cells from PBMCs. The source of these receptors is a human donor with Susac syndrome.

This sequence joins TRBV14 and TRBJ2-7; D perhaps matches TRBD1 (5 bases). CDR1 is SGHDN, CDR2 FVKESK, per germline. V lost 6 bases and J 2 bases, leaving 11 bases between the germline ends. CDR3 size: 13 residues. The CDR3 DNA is TGTGCCAGCAGTACCGACAGACCCTACGAGCAGTACTTC. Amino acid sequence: CASSTDRPYEQYF.

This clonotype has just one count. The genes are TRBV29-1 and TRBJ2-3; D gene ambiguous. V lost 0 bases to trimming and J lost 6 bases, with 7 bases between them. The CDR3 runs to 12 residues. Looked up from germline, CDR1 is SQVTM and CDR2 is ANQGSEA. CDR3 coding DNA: TGCAGCGTTGAAGATCAGGCTGATACGCAGTATTTT. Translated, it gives CSVEDQADTQYF.

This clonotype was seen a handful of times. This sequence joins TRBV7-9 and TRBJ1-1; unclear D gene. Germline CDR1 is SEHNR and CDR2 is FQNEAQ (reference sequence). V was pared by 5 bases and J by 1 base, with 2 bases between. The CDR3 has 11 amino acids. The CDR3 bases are TGTGCCAGCAGCCGGAACACTGAAGCTTTCTTT. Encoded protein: CASSRNTEAFF.

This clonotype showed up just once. The CDR3 protein is CSARKIQRGAEEETQYF. CDR3 nucleotides: TGCAGTGCTCGTAAAATACAGCGGGGGGCCGAAGAAGAGACCCAGTACTTC. The J gene is TRBJ2-5, the V gene TRBV20-1; 9 bases line up with TRBD2. With 5 bases clipped from V and 3 bases from J, the junction kept 16 bases outside the gene matches. Germline values: CDR1 DFQATT, CDR2 SNEGSKA (reference sequence). The CDR3 has 17 amino acids.

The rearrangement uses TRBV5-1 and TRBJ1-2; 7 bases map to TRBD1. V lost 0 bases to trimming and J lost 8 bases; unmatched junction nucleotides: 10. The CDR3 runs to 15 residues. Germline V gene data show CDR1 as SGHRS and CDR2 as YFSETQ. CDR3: CASSLDSPGGGGYTF. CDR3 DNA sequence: TGCGCCAGCAGCTTGGATTCCCCAGGGGGGGGCGGCTACACCTTC.

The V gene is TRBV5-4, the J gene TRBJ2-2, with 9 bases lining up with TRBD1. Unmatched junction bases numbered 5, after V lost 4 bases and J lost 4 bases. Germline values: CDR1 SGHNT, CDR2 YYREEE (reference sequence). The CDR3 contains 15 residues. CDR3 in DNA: TGTGCCAGCAGCCGGGACAGGGCCCGCACCGGGGAGCTGTTTTTT. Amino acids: CASSRDRARTGELFF.

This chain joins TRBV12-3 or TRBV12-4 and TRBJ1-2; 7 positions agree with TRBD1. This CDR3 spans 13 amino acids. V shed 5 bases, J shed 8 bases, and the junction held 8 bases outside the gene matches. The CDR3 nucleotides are TGTGCCAGCAGTATCGGGACAGCGGAGGGCTACACCTTC. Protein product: CASSIGTAEGYTF.

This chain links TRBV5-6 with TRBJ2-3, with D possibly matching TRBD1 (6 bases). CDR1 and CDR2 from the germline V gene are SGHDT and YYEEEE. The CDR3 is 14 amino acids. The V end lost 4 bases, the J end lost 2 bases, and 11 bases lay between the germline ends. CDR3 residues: CASSPRTDTDTQYF. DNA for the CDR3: TGTGCCAGCAGCCCCAGGACAGACACAGATACGCAGTATTTT.

The CDR3 DNA reads as TGCAGCATCTCGGGGGAGAATACTGAAGCTTTCTTT. Protein product: CSISGENTEAFF. The chain carries TRBV29-1 and TRBJ1-1, with D possibly TRBD1 on 5 matching bases. The CDR3 spans 12 residues. The V end lost 8 bases, the J end lost 5 bases, and 15 bases lay between the germline ends. Germline assignment: CDR1 SQVTM and CDR2 ANQGSEA.

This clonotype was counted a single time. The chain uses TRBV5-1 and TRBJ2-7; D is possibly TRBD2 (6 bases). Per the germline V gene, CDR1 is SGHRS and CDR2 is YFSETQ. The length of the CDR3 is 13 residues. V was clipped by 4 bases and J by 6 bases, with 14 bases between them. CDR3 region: CASSPELAFEQYF. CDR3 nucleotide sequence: TGCGCCAGCAGCCCCGAACTAGCTTTCGAGCAGTACTTC.

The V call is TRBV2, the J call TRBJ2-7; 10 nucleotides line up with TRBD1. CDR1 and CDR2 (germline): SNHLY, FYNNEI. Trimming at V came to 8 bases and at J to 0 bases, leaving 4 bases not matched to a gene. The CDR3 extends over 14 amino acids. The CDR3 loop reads CASDRGLFSYEQYF. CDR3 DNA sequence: TGTGCCAGCGACAGGGGGCTCTTCTCCTACGAGCAGTACTTC.

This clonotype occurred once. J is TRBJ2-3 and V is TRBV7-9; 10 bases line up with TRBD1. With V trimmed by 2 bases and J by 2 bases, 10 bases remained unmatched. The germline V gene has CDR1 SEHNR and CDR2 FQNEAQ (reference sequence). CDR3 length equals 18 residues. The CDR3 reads CASSLNAGTGANTDTQYF. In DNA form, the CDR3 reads TGTGCCAGCAGCTTAAATGCGGGGACAGGGGCGAACACAGATACGCAGTATTTT. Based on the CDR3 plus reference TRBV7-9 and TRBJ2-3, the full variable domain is DTGVSQNPRHKITKRGQNVTFRCDPISEHNRLYWYRQTLGQGPEFLTYFQNEAQLEKSRLLSDRFSAERPKGSFSTLEIQRTEQGDSAMYLCASSLNAGTGANTDTQYFGPGTRLTVL.

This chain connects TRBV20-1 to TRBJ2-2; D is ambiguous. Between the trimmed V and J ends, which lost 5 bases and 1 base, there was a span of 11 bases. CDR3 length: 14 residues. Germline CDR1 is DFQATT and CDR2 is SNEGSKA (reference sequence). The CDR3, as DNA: TGCAGTGCTGGCGGCGGCGGGAACACCGGGGAGCTGTTTTTT. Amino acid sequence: CSAGGGGNTGELFF.

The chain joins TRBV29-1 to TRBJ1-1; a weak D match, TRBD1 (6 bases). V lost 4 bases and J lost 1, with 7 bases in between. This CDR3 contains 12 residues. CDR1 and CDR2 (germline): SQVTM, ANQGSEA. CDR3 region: CSVADRNTEAFF. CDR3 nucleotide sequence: TGCAGCGTTGCGGACAGGAACACTGAAGCTTTCTTT.

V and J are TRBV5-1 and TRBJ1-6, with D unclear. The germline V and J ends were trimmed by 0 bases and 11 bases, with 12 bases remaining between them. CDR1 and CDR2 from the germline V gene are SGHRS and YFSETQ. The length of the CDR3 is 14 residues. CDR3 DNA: TGCGCCAGCAGCTTGGGGGTGGTTGGGACACCCCTCCACTTT. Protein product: CASSLGVVGTPLHF.

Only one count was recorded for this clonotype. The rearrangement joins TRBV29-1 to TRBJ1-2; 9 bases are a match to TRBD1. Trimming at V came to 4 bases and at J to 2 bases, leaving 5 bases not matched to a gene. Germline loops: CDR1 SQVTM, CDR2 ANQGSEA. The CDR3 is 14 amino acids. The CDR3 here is CSVGGQGGNYGYTF. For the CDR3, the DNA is TGCAGCGTTGGGGGACAGGGAGGAAACTATGGCTACACCTTC.

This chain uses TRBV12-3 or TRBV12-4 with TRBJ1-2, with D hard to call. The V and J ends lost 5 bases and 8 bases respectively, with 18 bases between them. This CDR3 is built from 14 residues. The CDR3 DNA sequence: TGTGCCAGCAGTGAACTAAACAGCGGCGGCGGCTACACCTTC. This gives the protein CASSELNSGGGYTF.

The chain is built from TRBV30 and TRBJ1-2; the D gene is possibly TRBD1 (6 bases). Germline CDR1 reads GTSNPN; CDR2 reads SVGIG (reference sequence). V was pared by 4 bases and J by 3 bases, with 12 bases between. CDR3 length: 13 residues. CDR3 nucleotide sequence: TGTGCCTGGATCAGGGGCGAATACTATGGCTACACCTTC. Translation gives CAWIRGEYYGYTF.

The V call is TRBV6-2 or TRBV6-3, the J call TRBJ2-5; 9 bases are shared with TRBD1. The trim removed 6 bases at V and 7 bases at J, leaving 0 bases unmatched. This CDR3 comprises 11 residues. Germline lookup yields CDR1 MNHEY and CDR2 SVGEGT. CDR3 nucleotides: TGTGCCAGCAGGGACAGGGGGACCCAGTACTTC. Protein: CASRDRGTQYF.

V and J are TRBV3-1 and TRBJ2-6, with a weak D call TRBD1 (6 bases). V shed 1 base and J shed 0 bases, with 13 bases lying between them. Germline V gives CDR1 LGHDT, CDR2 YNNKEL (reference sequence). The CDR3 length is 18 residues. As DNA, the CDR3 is TGTGCCAGCAGCCAAGGCCGGCAGGGGCCCTCTGGGGCCAACGTCCTGACTTTC. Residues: CASSQGRQGPSGANVLTF.

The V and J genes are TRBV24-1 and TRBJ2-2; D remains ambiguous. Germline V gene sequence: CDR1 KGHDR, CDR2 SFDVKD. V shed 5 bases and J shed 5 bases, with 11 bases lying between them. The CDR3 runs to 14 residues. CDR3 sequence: CATSAIPRTGELFF. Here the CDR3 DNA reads TGTGCCACCAGTGCCATCCCGAGGACCGGGGAGCTGTTTTTT.

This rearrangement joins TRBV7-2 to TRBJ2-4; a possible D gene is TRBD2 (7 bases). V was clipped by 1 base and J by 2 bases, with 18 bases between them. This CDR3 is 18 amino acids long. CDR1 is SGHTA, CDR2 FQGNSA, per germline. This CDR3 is CASSLVLGGQITKNIQYF. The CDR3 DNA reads TGTGCCAGCAGCTTAGTGTTGGGGGGGCAGATCACCAAAAACATTCAGTACTTC.

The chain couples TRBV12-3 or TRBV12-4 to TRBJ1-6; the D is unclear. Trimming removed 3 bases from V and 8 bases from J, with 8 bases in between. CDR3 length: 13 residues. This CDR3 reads CASSFSRDSPLHF. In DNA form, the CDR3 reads TGTGCCAGCAGTTTCAGTAGGGATTCACCCCTCCACTTT.

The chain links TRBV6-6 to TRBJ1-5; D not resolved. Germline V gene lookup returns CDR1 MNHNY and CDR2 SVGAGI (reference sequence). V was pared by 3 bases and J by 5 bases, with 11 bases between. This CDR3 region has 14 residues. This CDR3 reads CASSYVDRDQPQHF. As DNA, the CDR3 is TGTGCCAGCAGTTATGTAGATCGCGATCAGCCCCAGCATTTT.